One sample yielded the 3 T cell receptor beta chains listed below, sequenced in a study of T cell repertoires in cytomegalovirus infection. TCRdb processed the reads anew with MiXCR; each CDR3 protein has one entry. The sample records about a million distinct CDR3 sequences, 30% to 40% being singletons. These receptors' antigens are unknown. This specimen consisted of cultured CD8+ T cells from PBMCs, obtained from culture after CMV antigen stimulation. The receptor source for this set is a human donor in good health (CMV status not recorded). Some clones in this sample may be carry-over from other donors' samples.

The chain uses TRBV14 and TRBJ1-2, with D perhaps matching TRBD1 (6 bases). The CDR3 runs to 14 residues. Trimming took 1 base from V and 7 from J, leaving 13 bases between them. Germline V gives CDR1 SGHDN, CDR2 FVKESK. The CDR3 DNA follows: TGTGCCAGCAGCCAAGGAACAGGGTTACTTGGCTACACCTTC. Amino acid sequence: CASSQGTGLLGYTF. Full variable domain (outside the CDR3, taken from reference TRBV14 and TRBJ1-2): EAGVTQFPSHSVIEKGQTVTLRCDPISGHDNLYWYRRVMGKEIKFLLHFVKESKQDESGMPNNRFLAERTGGTYSTLKVQPAELEDSGVYFCASSQGTGLLGYTFGSGTRLTVV.

The J gene is TRBJ2-7, the V gene TRBV27; D may match TRBD1 or TRBD2 (5 bases each). The germline V and J ends were trimmed by 0 bases and 0 bases, with 9 bases remaining between them. Germline V gene data show CDR1 as MNHEY and CDR2 as SMNVEV (reference sequence). There are 15 residues in the CDR3. For the CDR3, the DNA is TGTGCCAGCAGTTTATCGTGGGGGTTCTCCTACGAGCAGTACTTC. Translated, it gives CASSLSWGFSYEQYF.

The chain employs TRBV29-1 and TRBJ1-2; a possible D gene is TRBD1 (5 bases). The germline gives CDR1 SQVTM, CDR2 ANQGSEA. Trimming removed 7 bases at V and 12 bases at J, with 27 bases between. The length of the CDR3 is 14 residues. This chain's CDR3 is CSAPGSQGPPSDTF. The CDR3 bases are TGCAGCGCCCCAGGGAGTCAGGGCCCTCCCTCGGACACCTTC.